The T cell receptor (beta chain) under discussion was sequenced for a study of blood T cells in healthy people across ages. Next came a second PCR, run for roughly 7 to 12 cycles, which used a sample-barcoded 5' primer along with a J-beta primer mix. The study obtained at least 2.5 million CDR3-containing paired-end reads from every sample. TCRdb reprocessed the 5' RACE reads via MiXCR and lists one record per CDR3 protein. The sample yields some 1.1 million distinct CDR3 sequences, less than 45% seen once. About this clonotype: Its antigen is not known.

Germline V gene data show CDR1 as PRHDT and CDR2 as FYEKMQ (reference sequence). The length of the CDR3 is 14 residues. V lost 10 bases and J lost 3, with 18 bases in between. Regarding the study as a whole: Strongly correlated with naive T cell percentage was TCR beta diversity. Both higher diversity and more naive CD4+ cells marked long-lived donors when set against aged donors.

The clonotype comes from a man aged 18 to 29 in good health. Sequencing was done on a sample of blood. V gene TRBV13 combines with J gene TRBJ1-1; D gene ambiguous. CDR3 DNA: TGTGCCAACAGTCCCCGGGGTCGGTACACTGAAGCTTTCTTT. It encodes CANSPRGRYTEAFF. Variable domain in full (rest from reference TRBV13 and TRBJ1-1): AAGVIQSPRHLIKEKRETATLKCYPIPRHDTVYWYQQGPGQDPQFLISFYEKMQSDKGSIPDRFSAQQFSDYHSELNMSSLELGDSALYFCANSPRGRYTEAFFGQGTRLTVV.